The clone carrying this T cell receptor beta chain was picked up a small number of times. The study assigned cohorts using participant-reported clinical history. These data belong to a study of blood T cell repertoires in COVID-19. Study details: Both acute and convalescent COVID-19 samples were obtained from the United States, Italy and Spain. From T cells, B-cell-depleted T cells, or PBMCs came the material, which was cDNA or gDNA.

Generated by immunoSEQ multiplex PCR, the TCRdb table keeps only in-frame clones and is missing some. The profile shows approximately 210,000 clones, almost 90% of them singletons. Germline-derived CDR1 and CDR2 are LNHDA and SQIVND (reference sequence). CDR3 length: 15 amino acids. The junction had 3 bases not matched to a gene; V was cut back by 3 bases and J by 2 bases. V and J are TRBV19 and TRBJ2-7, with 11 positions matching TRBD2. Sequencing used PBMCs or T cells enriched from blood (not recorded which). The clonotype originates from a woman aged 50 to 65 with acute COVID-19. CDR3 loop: CASSMTSGTPYEQYF. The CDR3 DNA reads TGTGCCAGTAGTATGACTAGCGGGACCCCCTACGAGCAGTACTTC.